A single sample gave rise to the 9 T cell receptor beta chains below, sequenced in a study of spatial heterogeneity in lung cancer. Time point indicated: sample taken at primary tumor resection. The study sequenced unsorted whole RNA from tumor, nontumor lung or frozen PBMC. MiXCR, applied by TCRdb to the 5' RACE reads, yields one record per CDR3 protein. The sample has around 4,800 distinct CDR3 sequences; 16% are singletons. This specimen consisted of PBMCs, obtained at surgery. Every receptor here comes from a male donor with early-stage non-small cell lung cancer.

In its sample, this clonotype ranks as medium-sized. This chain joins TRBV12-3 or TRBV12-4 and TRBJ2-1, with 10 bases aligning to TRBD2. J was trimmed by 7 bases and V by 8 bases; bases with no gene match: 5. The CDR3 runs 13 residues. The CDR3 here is CASWSGGANEQFF. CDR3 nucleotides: TGTGCCAGCTGGAGCGGGGGGGCAAATGAGCAGTTCTTC.

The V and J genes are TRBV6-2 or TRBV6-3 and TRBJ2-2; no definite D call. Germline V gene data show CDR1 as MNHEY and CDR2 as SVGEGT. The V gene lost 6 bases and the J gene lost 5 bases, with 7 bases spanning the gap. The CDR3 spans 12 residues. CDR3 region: CASRHRTGELFF. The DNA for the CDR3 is TGTGCCAGCAGACACCGTACCGGGGAGCTGTTTTTT.

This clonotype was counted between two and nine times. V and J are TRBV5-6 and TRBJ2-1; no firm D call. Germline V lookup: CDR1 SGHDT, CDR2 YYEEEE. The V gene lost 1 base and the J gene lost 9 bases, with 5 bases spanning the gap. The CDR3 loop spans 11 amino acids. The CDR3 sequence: CASSLSGEQFF. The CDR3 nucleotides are TGTGCCAGCAGCTTGAGTGGTGAGCAGTTCTTC. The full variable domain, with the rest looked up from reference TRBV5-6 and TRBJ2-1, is DAGVTQSPTHLIKTRGQQVTLRCSPKSGHDTVSWYQQALGQGPQFIFQYYEEEERQRGNFPDRFSGHQFPNYSSELNVNALLLGDSALYLCASSLSGEQFFGPGTRLTVL.

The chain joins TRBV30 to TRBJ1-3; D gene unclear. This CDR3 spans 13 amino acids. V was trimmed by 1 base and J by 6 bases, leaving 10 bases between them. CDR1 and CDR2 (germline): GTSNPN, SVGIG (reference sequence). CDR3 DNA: TGTGCCTGGAGTGCAGGTGTCGCAAACACCATATATTTT. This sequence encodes CAWSAGVANTIYF.

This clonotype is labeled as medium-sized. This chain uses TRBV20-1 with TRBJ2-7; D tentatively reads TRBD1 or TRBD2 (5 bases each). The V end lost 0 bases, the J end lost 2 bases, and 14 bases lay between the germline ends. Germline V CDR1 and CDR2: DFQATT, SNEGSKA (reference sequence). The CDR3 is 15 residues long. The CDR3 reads CSARDLRGVPYEQYF. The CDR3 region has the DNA TGCAGTGCTAGAGATCTTAGGGGAGTTCCCTACGAGCAGTACTTC.

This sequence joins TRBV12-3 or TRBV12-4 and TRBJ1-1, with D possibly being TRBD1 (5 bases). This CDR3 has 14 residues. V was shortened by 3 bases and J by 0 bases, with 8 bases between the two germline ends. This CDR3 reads CASSLQGVNTEAFF. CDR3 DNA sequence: TGTGCCAGCAGTTTGCAAGGGGTGAACACTGAAGCTTTCTTT.

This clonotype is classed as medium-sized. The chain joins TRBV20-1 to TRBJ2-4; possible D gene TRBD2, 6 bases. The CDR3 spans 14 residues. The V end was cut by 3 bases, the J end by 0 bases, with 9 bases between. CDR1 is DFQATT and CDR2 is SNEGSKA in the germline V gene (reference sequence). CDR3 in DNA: TGCAGTGCTAGTACGGGGGTAGCCAAAAACATTCAGTACTTC. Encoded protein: CSASTGVAKNIQYF.

The CDR3, as DNA: TGCGCCAGCAGCCAAACCCGATGGGAAAATGAGCAGTTCTTC. Translated, it gives CASSQTRWENEQFF. This sequence joins TRBV4-1 and TRBJ2-1; D call uncertain. Trimming pared 2 bases from V and 7 bases from J, leaving 12 bases between. Germline CDR1 MGHRA, CDR2 YSYEKL. This CDR3 has 14 amino acids.

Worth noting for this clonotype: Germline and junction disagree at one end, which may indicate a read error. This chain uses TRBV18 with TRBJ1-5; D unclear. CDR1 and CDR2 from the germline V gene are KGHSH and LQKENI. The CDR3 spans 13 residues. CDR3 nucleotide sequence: TGTGTCAGCACACCCAGGATAGATCAGCCCCAGCATTTT. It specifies CVSTPRIDQPQHF.